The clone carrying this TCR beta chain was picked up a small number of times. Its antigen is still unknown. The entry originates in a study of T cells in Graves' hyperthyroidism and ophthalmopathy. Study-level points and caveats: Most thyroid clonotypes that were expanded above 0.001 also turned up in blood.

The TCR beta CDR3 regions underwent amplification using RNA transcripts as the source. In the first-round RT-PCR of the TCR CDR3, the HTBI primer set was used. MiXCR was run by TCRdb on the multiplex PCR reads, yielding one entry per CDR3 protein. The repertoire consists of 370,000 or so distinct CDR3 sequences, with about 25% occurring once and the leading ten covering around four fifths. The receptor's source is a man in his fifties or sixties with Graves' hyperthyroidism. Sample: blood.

CDR3 nucleotides: TGTGCCAGCAGCTTAGGTGGTCAGGGACACAATGAGCAGTTCTTC. This gives the protein CASSLGGQGHNEQFF. J is TRBJ2-1 and V is TRBV11-2; D possibly uses TRBD1 or TRBD2 (5 bases each). CDR3 length: 15 residues. CDR1 SGHAT and CDR2 FQNNGV come from the germline V gene. The germline V and J ends were trimmed by 1 base and 5 bases, with 12 bases remaining between them.